The entry below describes one T cell receptor beta chain. Its antigen remains undetermined. No base qualities exist here, and no much larger clone lies one base off it. The sample comes from a study of blood T cells in healthy people across ages (dated by TCRdb to between 2015 and 2016). Study-level background: In model experiments, template switching captured roughly one uniquely barcoded TCR beta cDNA molecule for every two T cells. The donors were divided into four age groups: young (average approximately 16 years), middle-aged (about 39), aged (approximately 62) and long-lived (about 90). Using the same blood draw, the study looked at two additional independent replicas of 1 million unique cDNA reads for two donors, one aged 18 to 30 and the other aged 80 or older. Using deep sequencing normalized with unique cDNA molecular identifiers, the study measured how TCR beta repertoire diversity changes with age. To avoid experimental bias, donors of different ages were distributed randomly across sequencing lanes.

Receptor amplification or capture employed 5' RACE. The instrument was an Illumina HiSeq 2500. A second roughly 7 to 11 cycle PCR used a sample-barcoded 5' primer and a J-beta primer mix. A template-switch 5' adaptor carrying 12 random nucleotides introduced a unique molecular identifier onto each TCR beta cDNA molecule. Each sample yielded at least 3 million CDR3-containing paired-end reads. First-strand cDNA synthesis was performed from all RNA using the Mint cDNA synthesis kit, with priming by a TRBC-specific oligonucleotide. All cDNA was treated with uracil-DNA glycosylase and then went through a first 18-cycle PCR with the universal primers M1SS and BC2_uni_R. In the authors' own workflow: Each sample was normalized by randomly selecting 1 million high-quality reads, each carrying a distinct molecular identifier. Instead of being binned into consensus sequences, reads with shared molecular identifiers were discarded. MiTCR, run with a Q25 quality threshold and the strictest error-elimination algorithm, handled CDR3 identification, clonotype clustering and error correction. A nonparametric unseen species model using Euler transformation provided a lower-bound estimate of total TCR beta diversity. TCRdb reprocessed the public reads (quality trimming at Q25 with fastp, clone calling with MiXCR) and kept in-frame beta chains. Identical CDR3 protein sequences are pooled into one entry, listed with their most common genes and DNA. TCRdb, rather than the study authors, made the V and J calls. A total of roughly 1.6 million distinct CDR3 sequences appear in this sample, 30% to 35% of them only once. Jointly, the top ten make up roughly 12% of the sample.

Overall results and qualifications from the work: Compared with the aged group, the long-lived group had more naive CD4+ T cells, fewer expanded clones and increased TCR diversity, suggesting age selection. There was a strong correlation between observed TCR beta diversity and the percentage of naive T cells measured by flow cytometry. The CMV infection status of donors was not known, potentially confounding age-related changes in expanded clonotypes. Estimates of total diversity based on one million sequenced T cells were regarded as lower bounds and as underestimates. Since profiling was done on bulk unsorted PBMCs, naive and antigen-experienced compartments could not be conclusively compared. Observed TCR beta diversity per million T cells fell roughly linearly with age, and a significant reduction was already apparent by age approximately 41.

The germline V gene supplies CDR1 MDHEN and CDR2 SYDVKM. Germline trimming: 3 bases from V, 6 bases from J; junction bases outside gene matches: 6. The CDR3 spans 15 residues, from the cysteine through the phenylalanine. Kept here is only the CDR3 DNA, which spans 45 bases and is read in frame from base 1. Donors were a few dozen systemically healthy Caucasian individuals from Russia aged roughly 6 to 100 years. Each donor gave about 9.7 milliliters of peripheral blood, drawn into EDTA-treated Vacutainer tubes. PBMCs were isolated by Ficoll-Paque density-gradient centrifugation, with at least 7 million obtained per sample. Trizol reagent was used to extract total RNA from the PBMCs, yielding at least 6 micrograms per sample. Naive CD45RAhigh/CD27high T cell percentages were measured by flow cytometry on a PBMC aliquot from every donor.

Material: blood. The chain is assembled from TRBV28 and TRBJ2-1; a stretch of 9 junction bases matches TRBD1. This receptor was obtained from a woman in her 30s in good health. For the CDR3, the sequence is CASSFRGQGTNEQFF. The nucleotide sequence reads as follows: TGTGCCAGCAGTTTTCGAGGACAGGGGACCAATGAGCAGTTCTTC.